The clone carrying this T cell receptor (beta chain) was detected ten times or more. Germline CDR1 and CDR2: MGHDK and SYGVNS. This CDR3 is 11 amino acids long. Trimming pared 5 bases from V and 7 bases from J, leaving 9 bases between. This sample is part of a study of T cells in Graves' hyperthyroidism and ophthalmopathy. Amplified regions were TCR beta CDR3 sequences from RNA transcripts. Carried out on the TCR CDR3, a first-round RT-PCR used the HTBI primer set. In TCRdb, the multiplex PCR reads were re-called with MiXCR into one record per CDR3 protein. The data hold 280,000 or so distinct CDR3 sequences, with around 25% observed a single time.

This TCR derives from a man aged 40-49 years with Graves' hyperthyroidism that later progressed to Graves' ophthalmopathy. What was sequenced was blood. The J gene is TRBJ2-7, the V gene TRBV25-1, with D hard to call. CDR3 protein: CASSLLGEQYF. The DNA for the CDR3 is TGTGCCAGCAGTCTCCTTGGGGAGCAGTACTTC.